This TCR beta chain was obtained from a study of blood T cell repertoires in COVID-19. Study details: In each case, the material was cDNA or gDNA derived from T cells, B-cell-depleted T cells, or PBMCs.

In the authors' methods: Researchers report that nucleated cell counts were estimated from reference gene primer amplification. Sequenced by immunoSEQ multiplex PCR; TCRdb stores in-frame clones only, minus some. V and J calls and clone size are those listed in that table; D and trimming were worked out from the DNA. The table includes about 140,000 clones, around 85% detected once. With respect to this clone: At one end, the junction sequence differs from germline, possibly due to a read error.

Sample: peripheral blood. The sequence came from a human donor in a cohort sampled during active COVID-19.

This chain's CDR3 is CASTGLLTWELFF. CDR3 nucleotide sequence: TGTGCCAGCACCGGACTGCTCACCTGGGAGCTGTTTTTT. The V and J genes are TRBV2 and TRBJ2-2; a weak D match, TRBD2 (5 bases). Per the germline V gene, CDR1 is SNHLY and CDR2 is FYNNEI. This CDR3 has 13 residues. Supplemented by reference TRBV2 and TRBJ2-2, the full variable domain reads EPEVTQTPSHQVTQMGQEVILRCVPISNHLYFYWYRQILGQKVEFLVSFYNNEISEKSEIFDDQFSVERPDGSNFTLKIRSTKLEDSAMYFCASTGLLTWELFFGEGSRLTVL.